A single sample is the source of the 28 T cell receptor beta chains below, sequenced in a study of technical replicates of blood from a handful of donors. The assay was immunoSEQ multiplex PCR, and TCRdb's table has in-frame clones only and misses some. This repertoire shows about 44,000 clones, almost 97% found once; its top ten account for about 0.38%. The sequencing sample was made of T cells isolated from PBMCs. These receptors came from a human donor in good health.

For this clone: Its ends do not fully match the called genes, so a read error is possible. DNA of the CDR3: TGTGCCAGCAGTTCTGGAGGGGCGGGAGGCTTC. Its translation: CASSSGGAGGF. The rearrangement links TRBV28 to TRBJ1-2, with D tentatively TRBD1 (5 bases). The CDR3 totals 11 residues. The germline CDR1 and CDR2 sequences are MDHEN and SYDVKM.

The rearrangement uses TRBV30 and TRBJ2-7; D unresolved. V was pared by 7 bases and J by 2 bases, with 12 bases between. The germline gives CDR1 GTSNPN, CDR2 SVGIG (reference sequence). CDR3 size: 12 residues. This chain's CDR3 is CAFVSSTYEQYF. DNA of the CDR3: TGTGCCTTTGTTAGTTCTACCTACGAGCAGTACTTC. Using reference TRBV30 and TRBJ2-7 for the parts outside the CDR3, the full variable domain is SQTIHQWPATLVQPVGSPLSLECTVEGTSNPNLYWYRQAAGRGLQLLFYSVGIGQISSEVPQNLSASRPQDRQFILSSKKLLLSDSGFYLCAFVSSTYEQYFGPGTRLTVT.

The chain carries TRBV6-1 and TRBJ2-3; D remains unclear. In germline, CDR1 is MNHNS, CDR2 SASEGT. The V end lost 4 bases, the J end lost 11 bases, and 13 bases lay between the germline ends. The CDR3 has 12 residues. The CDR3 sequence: CASSVPLFEQYF. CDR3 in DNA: TGTGCCAGCAGTGTCCCCCTATTTGAGCAGTATTTT.

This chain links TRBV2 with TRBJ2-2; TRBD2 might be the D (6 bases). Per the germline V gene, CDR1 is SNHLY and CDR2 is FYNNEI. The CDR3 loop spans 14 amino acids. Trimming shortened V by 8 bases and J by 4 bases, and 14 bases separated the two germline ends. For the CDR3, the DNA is TGTGCCAGCCGTGCTAGCGTGACCACCGGGGAGCTGTTTTTT. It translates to CASRASVTTGELFF.

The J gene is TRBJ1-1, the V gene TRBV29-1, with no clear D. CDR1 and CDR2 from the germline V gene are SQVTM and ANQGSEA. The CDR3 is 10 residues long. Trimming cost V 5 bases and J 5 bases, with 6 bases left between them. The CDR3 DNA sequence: TGCAGCGTTTATATAACTGAAGCTTTCTTT. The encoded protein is CSVYITEAFF.

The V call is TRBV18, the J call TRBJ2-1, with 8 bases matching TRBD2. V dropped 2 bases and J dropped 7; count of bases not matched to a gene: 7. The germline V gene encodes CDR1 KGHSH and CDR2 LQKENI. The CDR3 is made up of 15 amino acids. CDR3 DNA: TGTGCCAGCTCACCATTGCGGACTAGCAGTAATGAGCAGTTCTTC. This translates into CASSPLRTSSNEQFF.

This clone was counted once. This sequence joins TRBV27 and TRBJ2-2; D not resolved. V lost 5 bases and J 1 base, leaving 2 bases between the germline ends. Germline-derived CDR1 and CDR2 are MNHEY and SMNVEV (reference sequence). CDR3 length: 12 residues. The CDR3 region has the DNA TGTGCCAGCAGTCTGAACACCGGGGAGCTGTTTTTT. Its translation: CASSLNTGELFF.

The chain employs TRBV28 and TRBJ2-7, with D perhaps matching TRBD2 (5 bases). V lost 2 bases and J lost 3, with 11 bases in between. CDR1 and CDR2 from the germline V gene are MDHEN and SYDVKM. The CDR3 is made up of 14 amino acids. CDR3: CASSLAGIYYEQYF. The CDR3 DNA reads TGTGCCAGCAGTTTAGCCGGGATCTACTACGAGCAGTACTTC.

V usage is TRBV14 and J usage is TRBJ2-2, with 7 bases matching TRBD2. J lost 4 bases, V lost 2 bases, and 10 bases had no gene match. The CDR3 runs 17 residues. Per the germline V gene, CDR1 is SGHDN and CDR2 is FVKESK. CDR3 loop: CASSQLGKGLLTGELFF. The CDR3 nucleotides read TGTGCCAGCAGCCAACTTGGGAAGGGACTACTCACCGGGGAGCTGTTTTTT.

CDR3 nucleotides: TGTGCCAGTAGTATAAGGGGTCGCTATGGCTACACCTTC. This codes for CASSIRGRYGYTF. The chain carries TRBV19 and TRBJ1-2; maybe TRBD1 (5 bases). Trimming cost V 2 bases and J 4 bases, with 8 bases left between them. Looked up from germline, CDR1 is LNHDA and CDR2 is SQIVND (reference sequence). This CDR3 is 13 amino acids long.

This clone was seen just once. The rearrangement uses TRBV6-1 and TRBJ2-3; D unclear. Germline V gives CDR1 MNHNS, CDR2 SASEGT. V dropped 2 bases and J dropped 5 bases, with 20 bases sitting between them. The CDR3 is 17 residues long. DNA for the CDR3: TGTGCCAGCAGTGAAAGCCCGCCCACTGCCGTTGGAGATACGCAGTATTTT. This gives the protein CASSESPPTAVGDTQYF.

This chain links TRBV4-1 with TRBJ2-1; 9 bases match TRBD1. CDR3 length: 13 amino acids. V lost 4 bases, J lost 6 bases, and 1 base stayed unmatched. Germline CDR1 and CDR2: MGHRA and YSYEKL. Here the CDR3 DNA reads TGCGCCAGCAGCCGGGGACAGGGCAATGAGCAGTTCTTC. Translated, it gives CASSRGQGNEQFF.

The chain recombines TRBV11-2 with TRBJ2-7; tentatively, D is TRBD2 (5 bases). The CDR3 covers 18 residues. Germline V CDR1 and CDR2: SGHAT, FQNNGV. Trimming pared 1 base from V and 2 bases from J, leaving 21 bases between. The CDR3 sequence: CASSLAHPPSSKTYEQYF. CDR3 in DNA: TGTGCCAGCAGCTTAGCCCACCCCCCTAGCAGTAAAACCTACGAGCAGTACTTC.

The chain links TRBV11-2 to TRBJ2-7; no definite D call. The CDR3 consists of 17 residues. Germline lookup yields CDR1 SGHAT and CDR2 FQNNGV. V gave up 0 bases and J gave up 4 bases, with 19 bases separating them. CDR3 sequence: CASSLDGPDTIKYEQYF. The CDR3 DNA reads TGTGCCAGCAGCTTAGATGGGCCCGACACGATTAAATACGAGCAGTACTTC. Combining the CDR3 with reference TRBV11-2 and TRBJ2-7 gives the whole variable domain EAGVAQSPRYKIIEKRQSVAFWCNPISGHATLYWYQQILGQGPKLLIQFQNNGVVDDSQLPKDRFSAERLKGVDSTLKIQPAKLEDSAVYLCASSLDGPDTIKYEQYFGPGTRLTVT.

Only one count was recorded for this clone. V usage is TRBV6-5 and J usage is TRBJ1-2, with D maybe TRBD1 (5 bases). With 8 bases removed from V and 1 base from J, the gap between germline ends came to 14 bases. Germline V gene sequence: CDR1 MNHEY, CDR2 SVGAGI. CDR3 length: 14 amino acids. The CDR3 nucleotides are TGTGCCAGCCGCAGGGCACAGCTTAACTATGGCTACACCTTC. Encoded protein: CASRRAQLNYGYTF.

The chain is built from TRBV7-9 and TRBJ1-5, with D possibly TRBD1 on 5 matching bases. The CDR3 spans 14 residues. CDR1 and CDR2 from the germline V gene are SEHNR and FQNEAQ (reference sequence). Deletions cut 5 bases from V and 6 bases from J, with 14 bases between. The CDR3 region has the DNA TGTGCCAGCAGCCCCACCGGGACTATTCAGCCCCAGCATTTT. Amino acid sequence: CASSPTGTIQPQHF.

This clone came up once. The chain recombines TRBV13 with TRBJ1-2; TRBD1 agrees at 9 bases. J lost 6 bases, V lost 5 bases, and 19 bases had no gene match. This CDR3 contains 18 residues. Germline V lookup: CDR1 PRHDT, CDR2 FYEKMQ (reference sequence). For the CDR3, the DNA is TGTGCCAGCAGCGCAAGCCTCCGGGACAGGGAATCATCGCATGGCTACACCTTC. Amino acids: CASSASLRDRESSHGYTF.

CDR3 amino acids: CATSGGGTISYEQYF. CDR3 DNA sequence: TGTGCCACATCTGGGGGCGGAACCATCTCCTACGAGCAGTACTTC. The J gene is TRBJ2-7, the V gene TRBV18, with a possible D match to TRBD1 (6 bases). Germline V gene sequence: CDR1 KGHSH, CDR2 LQKENI. CDR3 size: 15 residues. Between the trimmed V and J ends, which lost 10 bases and 0 bases, there was a span of 19 bases.

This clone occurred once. This CDR3 is CSVESDREVYEQYF. For the CDR3, the DNA is TGCAGCGTTGAATCGGACAGGGAGGTCTACGAGCAGTACTTC. This chain uses TRBV29-1 with TRBJ2-7, with 8 positions matching TRBD1. Germline V gene data show CDR1 as SQVTM and CDR2 as ANQGSEA. After removal of 2 bases from V and 3 bases from J, the junction contained 6 bases not matched to a gene. The CDR3 has 14 amino acids.

This chain's CDR3 is CASRSTPGQGDYGYTF. CDR3 coding DNA: TGTGCCAGCAGGAGCACTCCGGGACAGGGCGACTATGGCTACACCTTC. This chain joins TRBV7-3 and TRBJ1-2, with 9 positions matching TRBD1. The CDR3 consists of 16 residues. J was trimmed by 3 bases and V by 6 bases; bases with no gene match: 11. Germline-derived CDR1 and CDR2 are SGHTA and FQGTGA.

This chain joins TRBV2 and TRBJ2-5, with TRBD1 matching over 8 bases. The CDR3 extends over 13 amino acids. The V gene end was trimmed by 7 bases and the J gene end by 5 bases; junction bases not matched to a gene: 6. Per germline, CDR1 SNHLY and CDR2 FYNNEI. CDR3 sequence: CASNLQGDETQYF. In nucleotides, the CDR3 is TGTGCCAGCAACTTACAGGGGGACGAGACCCAGTACTTC. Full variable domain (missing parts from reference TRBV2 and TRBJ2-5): EPEVTQTPSHQVTQMGQEVILRCVPISNHLYFYWYRQILGQKVEFLVSFYNNEISEKSEIFDDQFSVERPDGSNFTLKIRSTKLEDSAMYFCASNLQGDETQYFGPGTRLLVL.

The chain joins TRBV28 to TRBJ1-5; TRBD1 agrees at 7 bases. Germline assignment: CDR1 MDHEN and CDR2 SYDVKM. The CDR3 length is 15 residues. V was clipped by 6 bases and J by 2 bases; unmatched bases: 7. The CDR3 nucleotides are TGTGCCAGCAGCCGAGGAGACAGGGGCAATCAGCCCCAGCATTTT. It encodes CASSRGDRGNQPQHF.

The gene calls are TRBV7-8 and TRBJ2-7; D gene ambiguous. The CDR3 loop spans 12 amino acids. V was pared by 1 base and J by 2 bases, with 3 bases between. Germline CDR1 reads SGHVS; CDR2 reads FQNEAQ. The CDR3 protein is CASSLVAYEQYF. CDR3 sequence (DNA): TGTGCCAGCAGCTTAGTAGCCTACGAGCAGTACTTC.

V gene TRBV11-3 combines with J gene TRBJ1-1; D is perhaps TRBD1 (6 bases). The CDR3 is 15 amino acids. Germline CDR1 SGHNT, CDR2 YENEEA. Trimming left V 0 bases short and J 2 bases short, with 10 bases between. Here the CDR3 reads CASSLDVQGNTEAFF. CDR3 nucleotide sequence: TGTGCCAGCAGCTTAGATGTACAGGGTAACACTGAAGCTTTCTTT.

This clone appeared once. CDR3 nucleotide sequence: TGTGCCAGTAGTATATTCAGGGGGCGACTCCACGAGCAGTACTTC. Amino acids: CASSIFRGRLHEQYF. The V call is TRBV19, the J call TRBJ2-7; the match to TRBD1 covers 8 bases. Per the germline V gene, CDR1 is LNHDA and CDR2 is SQIVND (reference sequence). The length of the CDR3 is 15 residues. V trimming: 2 bases; J trimming: 5 bases; junction bases outside the gene matches: 8.

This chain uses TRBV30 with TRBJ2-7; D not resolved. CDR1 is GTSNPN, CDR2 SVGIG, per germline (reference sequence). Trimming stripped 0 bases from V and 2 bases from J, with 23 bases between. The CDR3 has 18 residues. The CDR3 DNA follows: TGTGCCTGGAGTGTGATGGCAGACTCCGCCGAATGGCCCTACGAGCAGTACTTC. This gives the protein CAWSVMADSAEWPYEQYF. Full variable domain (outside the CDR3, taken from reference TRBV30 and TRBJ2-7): SQTIHQWPATLVQPVGSPLSLECTVEGTSNPNLYWYRQAAGRGLQLLFYSVGIGQISSEVPQNLSASRPQDRQFILSSKKLLLSDSGFYLCAWSVMADSAEWPYEQYFGPGTRLTVT.

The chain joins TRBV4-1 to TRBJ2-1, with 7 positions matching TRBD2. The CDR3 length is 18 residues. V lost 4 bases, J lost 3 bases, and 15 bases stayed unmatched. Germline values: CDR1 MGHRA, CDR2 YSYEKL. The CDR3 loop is CASSPPGYGASGYNEQFF. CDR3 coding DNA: TGCGCCAGCAGCCCACCGGGCTATGGGGCTAGCGGCTACAATGAGCAGTTCTTC.

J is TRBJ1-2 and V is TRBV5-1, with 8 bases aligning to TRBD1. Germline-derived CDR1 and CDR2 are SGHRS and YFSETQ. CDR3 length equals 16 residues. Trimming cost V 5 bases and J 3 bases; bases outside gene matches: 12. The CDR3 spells CASRQTGGRQYYGYTF. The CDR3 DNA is TGCGCCAGCAGACAAACAGGGGGGCGCCAGTACTATGGCTACACCTTC.